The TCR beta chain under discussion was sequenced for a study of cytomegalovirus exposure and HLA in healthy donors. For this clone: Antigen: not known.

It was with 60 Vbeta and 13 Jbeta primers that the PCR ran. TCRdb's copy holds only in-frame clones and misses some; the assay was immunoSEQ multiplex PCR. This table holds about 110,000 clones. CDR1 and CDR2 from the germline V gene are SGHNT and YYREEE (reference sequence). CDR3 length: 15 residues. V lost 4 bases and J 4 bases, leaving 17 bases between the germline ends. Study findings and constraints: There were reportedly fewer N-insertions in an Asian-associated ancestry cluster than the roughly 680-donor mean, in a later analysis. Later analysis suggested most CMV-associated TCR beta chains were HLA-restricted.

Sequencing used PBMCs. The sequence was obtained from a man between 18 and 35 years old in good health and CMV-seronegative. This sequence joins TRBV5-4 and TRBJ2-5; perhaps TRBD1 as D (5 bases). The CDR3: CASSGPLDTRETQYF. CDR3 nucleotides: TGTGCCAGCAGCGGACCGCTGGACACTCGAGAGACCCAGTACTTC. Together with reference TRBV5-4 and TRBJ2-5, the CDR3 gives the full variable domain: ETGVTQSPTHLIKTRGQQVTLRCSSQSGHNTVSWYQQALGQGPQFIFQYYREEENGRGNFPPRFSGLQFPNYSSELNVNALELDDSALYLCASSGPLDTRETQYFGPGTRLLVL.